This entry concerns a single T cell receptor (beta chain). Its antigen is currently unknown. These data originate in a study of graft-versus-host responses after intestinal transplantation. About the research overall: Every one of the recipients received anti-thymocyte globulin induction and afterwards took tacrolimus and steroids for approximately three years. Findings and caveats of the study: After transplant, early declines in HvG clones were associated with peak levels of circulating GvH clones.

Per germline, CDR1 SGDLS and CDR2 YYNGEE. The CDR3 extends over 16 amino acids. The junction had 10 bases not matched to a gene; V was cut back by 3 bases and J by 2 bases. Profiling relied on immunoSEQ multiplex PCR, and the TCRdb table lists in-frame clones only, not all of them. The data show approximately 97,000 clones, with less than 95% seen just once and 0.069% held by the top ten. The receptor was derived from a human donor who was the organ donor for an intestinal transplant. The chain has TRBV9 and TRBJ2-7; 8 bases agree with TRBD1. The material was unstimulated CD8+ T cells sorted from spleen or lymph node cells, obtained before transplant. CDR3 in amino acids: CASSAGQGNPTYEQYF. The DNA of the CDR3 is TGTGCCAGCAGCGCCGGACAGGGCAATCCGACCTACGAGCAGTACTTC.